What follows describes a single T cell receptor beta chain. This entry comes from a study of blood T cell repertoires in COVID-19. Study in general: Sources were T cells, B-cell-depleted T cells, or PBMCs; the material itself was cDNA or gDNA.

Using immunoSEQ multiplex PCR, the repertoire was profiled, and TCRdb retains in-frame clones only, with some absent. The sample holds over 140,000 clones, less than 80% seen once. The germline V gene encodes CDR1 MDHEN and CDR2 SYDVKM. This CDR3 region has 17 residues. Unmatched junction bases numbered 16, after V lost 6 bases and J lost 4 bases. The V call is TRBV28, the J call TRBJ1-2; 8 bases map to TRBD1. The receptor was isolated from a woman older than 75 with active or convalescent COVID-19. Sequencing was done on a sample of peripheral blood. The CDR3 DNA sequence: TGTGCCAGCAGACAAATCCCGGGACAGGTACGAAGCTATGGCTACACCTTC. This translates into CASRQIPGQVRSYGYTF.